The present entry profiles one T cell receptor beta chain with its context. The source of the sample is a study of shared clonotypes between healthy human individuals. Measured with immunoSEQ multiplex PCR; TCRdb has only the in-frame clones, and not every one. Of approximately 1.5 million clones in the sample, around 98% were seen once. Per the germline V gene, CDR1 is SGHRS and CDR2 is YFSETQ. V shed 5 bases, J shed 5 bases, and the junction held 12 bases outside the gene matches. The CDR3 contains 16 residues. The rearrangement joins TRBV5-1 to TRBJ1-1, with 10 bases that match TRBD1. The TCR was taken from a man under 40 in good health. Material for sequencing was naive CD4+ T cells sorted from blood. Noted subset: CD45RA+ positively selected. Written as DNA, the CDR3 is TGCGCCAGCAGGACTGAGACAGGGGGCTGGGAAACTGAAGCTTTCTTT. Amino acids: CASRTETGGWETEAFF.